This paragraph covers one T cell receptor (beta chain) sequence. The sample comes from a study of shared clonotypes between healthy human individuals. Study context: Two female and a few male donors aged 18 to 49 were enrolled.

Generated by immunoSEQ multiplex PCR, the TCRdb table keeps only in-frame clones and is missing some. The repertoire consists of approximately 500,000 clones, with 90% to 97% occurring once and the leading ten covering about 0.064%. The CDR3 runs 14 residues. Deletions cut 3 bases from V and 4 bases from J, with 13 bases between. CDR1 is GTSNPN, CDR2 SVGIG, per germline (reference sequence). Into CD45RA+ naive and CD45RA-negative memory subsets, the CD4+ cells were split. The sequence was obtained from a woman aged 30 to 39 in good health. The chain employs TRBV30 and TRBJ1-5, with D perhaps TRBD1 (6 bases). The sample consisted of naive CD4+ T cells sorted from blood. Subset described: CD45RA+ positively selected. Here the CDR3 reads CAWSEGQLNQPQHF. CDR3 nucleotide sequence: TGTGCCTGGAGCGAAGGACAGCTTAATCAGCCCCAGCATTTT. Together with reference TRBV30 and TRBJ1-5, the CDR3 gives the full variable domain: SQTIHQWPATLVQPVGSPLSLECTVEGTSNPNLYWYRQAAGRGLQLLFYSVGIGQISSEVPQNLSASRPQDRQFILSSKKLLLSDSGFYLCAWSEGQLNQPQHFGDGTRLSIL.